This T cell receptor (beta chain) was recorded in a study of T cells in Graves' hyperthyroidism and ophthalmopathy. Study-level background: Peripheral blood was drawn at first diagnosis, prior to all treatment.

Amplification targeted TCR beta CDR3 regions from RNA transcripts. TCR CDR3 underwent first-round RT-PCR with the HTBI primer set. Using its own MiXCR run on the multiplex PCR reads, TCRdb lists one record per CDR3 protein. The data contain about 760,000 distinct CDR3 sequences, 30% to 40% of them singletons. This CDR3 has 12 residues. Per germline, CDR1 SQVTM and CDR2 ANQGSEA. V lost 3 bases, J lost 3 bases, and 9 bases lay in between. This clonotype was detected only a few times. Its antigen is not known. Stable hyperthyroidism: no ophthalmopathy progression over 18 months of follow-up. Study-level results: A 13 V-J signature model discriminated ophthalmopathy versus stable hyperthyroidism.

The clonotype originates from a woman aged 40 to 50 with Graves' hyperthyroidism. Sequenced: blood. The V and J genes are TRBV29-1 and TRBJ2-7, with a weak D call TRBD1 (6 bases). CDR3 sequence: CSVDDRNYEQYF. In DNA form, the CDR3 reads TGCAGCGTTGACGACAGGAACTACGAGCAGTACTTC.